A single sample is the source of the 26 T cell receptor beta chains below, sequenced in a study of CD4 T cell repertoires in COVID-19. These memory T cells were uncultured and sequenced directly after ex vivo isolation. The table came from immunoSEQ multiplex PCR; TCRdb's copy has only in-frame clones and leaves some out. Among more than 20,000 clones, over 90% were seen once, and the ten largest hold more than 0.55%. This sample comprised circulating follicular helper CD4+ T cells (cTfh) from blood, obtained before the COVID-19 pandemic. Receptors were obtained from a human donor who had COVID-19.

V and J are TRBV9 and TRBJ2-7; 12 bases are shared with TRBD2. V trimming: 4 bases; J trimming: 6 bases; junction bases outside the gene matches: 11. CDR1 and CDR2 (germline): SGDLS, YYNGEE. This CDR3 has 16 amino acids. CDR3 sequence reads: CASSPYSQTSGSEQYF. The CDR3 DNA follows: TGTGCCAGCAGCCCTTACTCCCAGACTAGCGGGAGCGAGCAGTACTTC.

This chain joins TRBV28 and TRBJ2-4; the match to TRBD2 covers 7 bases. The CDR3 sequence is 16 residues long. Germline V lookup: CDR1 MDHEN, CDR2 SYDVKM. Germline trimming cut 3 bases from V and 1 base from J; bases unmatched to any gene: 6. The CDR3 coding sequence is TGTGCCAGCAGTTTGGACCGCGGGAGTGCCAAAAACATTCAGTACTTC. It yields the protein CASSLDRGSAKNIQYF. The full variable domain, in which reference TRBV28 and TRBJ2-4 provide the parts outside the CDR3, is DVKVTQSSRYLVKRTGEKVFLECVQDMDHENMFWYRQDPGLGLRLIYFSYDVKMKEKGDIPEGYSVSREKKERFSLILESASTNQTSMYLCASSLDRGSAKNIQYFGAGTRLSVL.

The chain's CDR3 is CSASYTEAFF. In nucleotides, the CDR3 is TGCAGTGCTAGCTACACTGAAGCTTTCTTT. The chain carries TRBV20-1 and TRBJ1-1; no clear D. This CDR3 region has 10 residues. V shed 3 bases and J shed 3 bases, with 2 bases lying between them. The germline CDR1 and CDR2 sequences are DFQATT and SNEGSKA (reference sequence).

This chain connects TRBV11-2 to TRBJ2-7; 7 bases align to TRBD1. Trimming removed 3 bases from V and 2 bases from J; junction bases left unmatched: 7. Per germline, CDR1 SGHAT and CDR2 FQNNGV. CDR3 length: 15 amino acids. CDR3 nucleotides: TGTGCCAGCAGCTTGGCCGGGACAGTTGCCTACGAGCAGTACTTC. The encoded protein is CASSLAGTVAYEQYF. The variable domain in full, completed from reference TRBV11-2 and TRBJ2-7, reads EAGVAQSPRYKIIEKRQSVAFWCNPISGHATLYWYQQILGQGPKLLIQFQNNGVVDDSQLPKDRFSAERLKGVDSTLKIQPAKLEDSAVYLCASSLAGTVAYEQYFGPGTRLTVT.

The V and J genes are TRBV6-6 and TRBJ1-1, with D perhaps matching TRBD1 (6 bases). The germline V and J ends were trimmed by 5 bases and 1 base, with 17 bases remaining between them. The CDR3 is made up of 16 amino acids. The germline CDR1 and CDR2 sequences are MNHNY and SVGAGI (reference sequence). Here the CDR3 reads CASSGPSRTANTEAFF. The DNA for the CDR3 is TGTGCCAGCAGTGGACCCTCGAGGACAGCGAACACTGAAGCTTTCTTT.

This clone was seen just once. The chain links TRBV6-6 to TRBJ2-7; D is possibly TRBD1 (7 bases). This CDR3 comprises 14 residues. The V end lost 7 bases, the J end lost 3 bases, and 16 bases lay between the germline ends. Germline CDR1 and CDR2: MNHNY and SVGAGI (reference sequence). The CDR3 here is CASTRGEVGYEQYF. The CDR3 DNA reads as TGTGCCAGCACCAGGGGGGAAGTGGGCTACGAGCAGTACTTC.

The chain links TRBV7-2 to TRBJ2-4; 8 nucleotides align to TRBD2. This CDR3 spans 12 amino acids. Trimming cost V 4 bases and J 9 bases; bases outside gene matches: 2. Germline assignment: CDR1 SGHTA and CDR2 FQGNSA. Here the CDR3 reads CASSSGTSIQYF. DNA for the CDR3: TGTGCCAGCAGCTCCGGGACTAGCATTCAGTACTTC.

The V gene is TRBV9, the J gene TRBJ1-3; no reliable D call. Germline loops: CDR1 SGDLS, CDR2 YYNGEE. The ends were cut back, 0 bases at V and 0 bases at J, with 13 bases in the middle. This CDR3 is built from 17 residues. CDR3 nucleotides: TGTGCCAGCAGCGTAGGGTCAGGTCCCAGCTCTGGAAACACCATATATTTT. Amino acids: CASSVGSGPSSGNTIYF. The full variable domain, in which reference TRBV9 and TRBJ1-3 provide the parts outside the CDR3, is DSGVTQTPKHLITATGQRVTLRCSPRSGDLSVYWYQQSLDQGLQFLIQYYNGEERAKGNILERFSAQQFPDLHSELNLSSLELGDSALYFCASSVGSGPSSGNTIYFGEGSWLTVV.

V and J are TRBV18 and TRBJ1-1; 7 bases fit TRBD1. This CDR3 has 15 residues. Germline V CDR1 and CDR2: KGHSH, LQKENI. J lost 7 bases, V lost 2 bases, and 10 bases had no gene match. CDR3 sequence reads: CASSPETGAAYEAFF. CDR3 DNA: TGTGCCAGCTCACCAGAAACAGGGGCCGCTTATGAAGCTTTCTTT.

The rearrangement uses TRBV4-1 and TRBJ2-7; 8 bases fit TRBD1. The CDR3 is made up of 16 amino acids. The V and J ends lost 1 base and 3 bases, in that order; junction bases with no gene match: 8. CDR1 is MGHRA and CDR2 is YSYEKL in the germline V gene. The CDR3 protein is CASSQAMQGAVYEQYF. For the CDR3, the DNA is TGCGCCAGCAGCCAAGCCATGCAGGGGGCTGTCTACGAGCAGTACTTC.

The chain couples TRBV13 to TRBJ1-2; tentatively, D is TRBD1 (5 bases). This CDR3 comprises 14 residues. The germline V gene encodes CDR1 PRHDT and CDR2 FYEKMQ (reference sequence). The V end lost 5 bases, the J end lost 7 bases, and 17 bases lay between the germline ends. The CDR3 here is CASSQGPTGGGYTF. CDR3 in DNA: TGTGCCAGCAGCCAGGGACCTACGGGGGGTGGCTACACCTTC.

This chain uses TRBV7-8 with TRBJ1-2, with TRBD1 matching 11 bases. The V gene end was trimmed by 5 bases and the J gene end by 0 bases; junction bases not matched to a gene: 8. This CDR3 contains 17 residues. Germline lookup yields CDR1 SGHVS and CDR2 FQNEAQ. The CDR3: CASSPGQGANSNYGYTF. In nucleotides, the CDR3 is TGTGCCAGCAGCCCCGGACAGGGGGCGAATTCTAACTATGGCTACACCTTC. Filled out from reference TRBV7-8 and TRBJ1-2, the complete variable domain reads GAGVSQSPRYKVAKRGQDVALRCDPISGHVSLFWYQQALGQGPEFLTYFQNEAQLDKSGLPSDRFFAERPEGSVSTLKIQRTQQEDSAVYLCASSPGQGANSNYGYTFGSGTRLTVV.

The rearrangement links TRBV6-4 to TRBJ2-3, with 7 bases fitting TRBD1. This CDR3 comprises 14 residues. The V gene end was trimmed by 5 bases and the J gene end by 6 bases; junction bases not matched to a gene: 8. Per germline, CDR1 MRHNA and CDR2 SNTAGT. This CDR3 is CASSQDRQGDTQYF. DNA for the CDR3: TGTGCCAGCAGTCAGGACAGGCAAGGCGATACGCAGTATTTT.

This chain links TRBV5-1 with TRBJ2-5; 9 nucleotides align to TRBD1. This CDR3 has 15 residues. The V gene's germline CDR1 is SGHRS and CDR2 YFSETQ. Germline trimming cut 5 bases from V and 2 bases from J; bases unmatched to any gene: 7. CDR3 DNA sequence: TGCGCCAGCAGGAGGACGGGACAGGGACAAGAGACCCAGTACTTC. Its translation: CASRRTGQGQETQYF.

The V call is TRBV27, the J call TRBJ2-3; 7 nucleotides line up with TRBD1. V trimming: 5 bases; J trimming: 10 bases; junction bases outside the gene matches: 6. The CDR3 is made up of 12 amino acids. CDR1 and CDR2 from the germline V gene are MNHEY and SMNVEV (reference sequence). The CDR3 here is CASSEYRGSQYF. CDR3 DNA sequence: TGTGCCAGCAGTGAATACAGGGGTTCGCAGTATTTT.

The chain has TRBV5-1 and TRBJ2-3; 14 bases agree with TRBD2. CDR3 length: 18 residues. V lost 4 bases to trimming and J lost 4 bases; unmatched junction nucleotides: 11. The germline V gene has CDR1 SGHRS and CDR2 YFSETQ. In DNA, the CDR3 is TGCGCCAGCAGCCCCGGGGACAGGGGACTAGCGGGAGCAGATACGCAGTATTTT. Encoded protein: CASSPGDRGLAGADTQYF.

The chain links TRBV7-2 to TRBJ1-5; D gene ambiguous. Between the trimmed V and J ends, which lost 3 bases and 3 bases, there was a span of 9 bases. The germline gives CDR1 SGHTA, CDR2 FQGNSA. The CDR3 spans 14 residues. The CDR3 is CASSFGQNNQPQHF. CDR3 sequence (DNA): TGTGCCAGCAGCTTTGGGCAGAACAATCAGCCCCAGCATTTT.

The rearrangement links TRBV5-1 to TRBJ1-2; 9 bases map to TRBD1. Germline V gene lookup returns CDR1 SGHRS and CDR2 YFSETQ. Unmatched junction bases numbered 7, after V lost 3 bases and J lost 4 bases. The CDR3 spans 15 residues. The CDR3 region has the DNA TGCGCCAGCAGCTCGGGCGACAGGGGGGTCTATGGCTACACCTTC. Translating gives CASSSGDRGVYGYTF.

The chain recombines TRBV11-2 with TRBJ2-2; the D gene is possibly TRBD2 (5 bases). V was pared by 3 bases and J by 8 bases, with 10 bases between. This CDR3 has 13 residues. Germline V gene sequence: CDR1 SGHAT, CDR2 FQNNGV. The CDR3 region is CASSLERLGELFF. The CDR3 bases are TGTGCCAGCAGCTTGGAAAGACTAGGGGAGCTGTTTTTT.

The chain is built from TRBV7-2 and TRBJ1-2; D perhaps matches TRBD1 (5 bases). Germline V gene lookup returns CDR1 SGHTA and CDR2 FQGNSA. V lost 6 bases and J lost 2, with 16 bases in between. This CDR3 region has 15 residues. CDR3 residues: CASRQRHDRNYGYTF. The CDR3 DNA is TGTGCCAGCAGGCAAAGACATGACAGAAACTATGGCTACACCTTC.

V gene TRBV19 combines with J gene TRBJ1-3; D unclear. V lost 3 bases and J 4 bases, leaving 13 bases between the germline ends. CDR1 is LNHDA, CDR2 SQIVND, per germline (reference sequence). The CDR3 spans 15 residues. The CDR3 sequence: CASSIKPSGGNTIYF. CDR3 DNA sequence: TGTGCCAGTAGTATTAAGCCCTCCGGGGGAAACACCATATATTTT.

This clone was counted once. V gene TRBV6-1 combines with J gene TRBJ2-3; 9 nucleotides agree with TRBD2. Trimming at V came to 3 bases and at J to 4 bases, leaving 5 bases not matched to a gene. Per germline, CDR1 MNHNS and CDR2 SASEGT. This CDR3 is 15 amino acids long. Written as DNA, the CDR3 is TGTGCCAGCAGTGAGCGGGAGGGCCTCGCAGATACGCAGTATTTT. Its protein product is CASSEREGLADTQYF.

This chain uses TRBV27 with TRBJ2-5; 7 nucleotides match TRBD2. The CDR3 covers 15 residues. Losses at the gene ends were 6 bases for V and 5 bases for J; bases not matched to a gene: 12. CDR1 MNHEY and CDR2 SMNVEV come from the germline V gene (reference sequence). CDR3 amino acids: CASSPQDRRGETQYF. The CDR3, as DNA: TGTGCCAGCAGCCCTCAGGACCGGCGGGGGGAGACCCAGTACTTC.

This rearrangement joins TRBV6-5 to TRBJ2-7; 8 bases are shared with TRBD2. The CDR3 is 15 amino acids. Trimming at V came to 7 bases and at J to 3 bases, leaving 11 bases not matched to a gene. Germline CDR1 MNHEY, CDR2 SVGAGI. The chain's CDR3 is CASTNWGGRNYEQYF. In DNA, the CDR3 is TGTGCCAGCACCAACTGGGGCGGGAGGAACTACGAGCAGTACTTC.

The rearrangement uses TRBV11-2 and TRBJ2-7; possible D gene TRBD1, 6 bases. Between the trimmed V and J ends, which lost 6 bases and 2 bases, there was a span of 11 bases. Germline V gene lookup returns CDR1 SGHAT and CDR2 FQNNGV. This CDR3 has 13 residues. The CDR3 here is CASSQQGPYEQYF. DNA of the CDR3: TGTGCCAGCAGTCAACAGGGTCCCTACGAGCAGTACTTC.

The chain uses TRBV11-2 and TRBJ2-5; 10 bases match TRBD2. CDR1 is SGHAT and CDR2 is FQNNGV in the germline V gene. With 5 bases clipped from V and 5 bases from J, the junction kept 8 bases outside the gene matches. This CDR3 has 15 amino acids. The CDR3 sequence is CASSTSGRAWETQYF. The CDR3 DNA sequence: TGTGCCAGCAGCACCAGCGGGAGGGCCTGGGAGACCCAGTACTTC.